This TCR beta chain was sequenced in a study of shared clonotypes between healthy human individuals. The study, taken as a whole, reports: Tissues were not sampled, only blood, and their repertoires likely differ. Represented diversity (both genetic and exposure-history) was limited by the small number of donors. It was the non-shared clonotypes that had lower generation probabilities than clonotypes shared by all four donors.

Deep-level assay runs were performed. Profiled with immunoSEQ multiplex PCR; TCRdb holds only in-frame clones, not every one. Of approximately 2.4 million clones listed, roughly 95% are singletons. V lost 0 bases and J 7 bases, leaving 11 bases between the germline ends. Germline V gene data show CDR1 as SGHTS and CDR2 as YDEGEE. CDR3 size: 15 residues. Comment on this clone: As yet, its antigen is unknown.

This clonotype was sampled from a young man in good health. V is TRBV5-8 and J is TRBJ1-6, with D unresolved. Sequenced input: naive CD4+ T cells sorted from blood. The subset: CD45RA+ positively selected. The CDR3 is CASSLGWRRNSPLHF. DNA for the CDR3: TGTGCCAGCAGCTTGGGTTGGAGGAGAAATTCACCCCTCCACTTT.